The 20 T cell receptor beta chains presented below share a single source sample, sequenced in a study of cytomegalovirus exposure and HLA in healthy donors. PCR amplification relied on 60 Vbeta primers (plus 13 Jbeta primers). Here immunoSEQ multiplex PCR was the method, and the copy in TCRdb shows in-frame clones only, minus some. The sample carries approximately 120,000 clones, approximately 81% recorded once. The specimen sequenced was PBMCs. These receptors were taken from a woman in her 30s in good health and CMV-seronegative.

The rearrangement links TRBV9 to TRBJ2-7; 10 bases align to TRBD2. V gave up 2 bases and J gave up 3 bases; unmatched junction bases: 5. Per the germline V gene, CDR1 is SGDLS and CDR2 is YYNGEE. The CDR3 is made up of 15 amino acids. The CDR3 protein is CASSVGLAGDYEQYF. The CDR3 DNA is TGTGCCAGCAGCGTGGGGCTAGCGGGAGACTACGAGCAGTACTTC.

This chain uses TRBV7-2 with TRBJ2-7; TRBD2 matches at 8 bases. The CDR3 extends over 15 amino acids. CDR1 is SGHTA, CDR2 FQGNSA, per germline. Unmatched junction bases numbered 6, after V lost 4 bases and J lost 1 base. CDR3 region: CASSSPTSASYEQYF. DNA for the CDR3: TGTGCCAGCAGCTCCCCGACTAGCGCATCCTACGAGCAGTACTTC.

The CDR3 DNA reads as TGTGCCAGCAGCGTCGTAGCGGGAGGGCCTTATTTTTACGAGCAGTACTTC. Translated: CASSVVAGGPYFYEQYF. This rearrangement joins TRBV7-9 to TRBJ2-7; 11 bases match TRBD2. In germline, CDR1 is SEHNR, CDR2 FQNEAQ (reference sequence). After removal of 5 bases from V and 4 bases from J, the junction contained 13 bases not matched to a gene. This CDR3 region has 17 residues. Full variable domain (remainder filled in from reference TRBV7-9 and TRBJ2-7): DTGVSQNPRHKITKRGQNVTFRCDPISEHNRLYWYRQTLGQGPEFLTYFQNEAQLEKSRLLSDRFSAERPKGSFSTLEIQRTEQGDSAMYLCASSVVAGGPYFYEQYFGPGTRLTVT.

This clone has a handful of counts. This chain connects TRBV9 to TRBJ1-6, with 9 bases that match TRBD1. Germline loops: CDR1 SGDLS, CDR2 YYNGEE. V lost 4 bases, J lost 7 bases, and 6 bases stayed unmatched. The length of the CDR3 is 15 residues. CDR3 sequence reads: CASSFRQGVNSPLHF. DNA of the CDR3: TGTGCCAGCAGCTTCCGACAGGGGGTAAATTCACCCCTCCACTTT.

In its sample, this clone was seen a few times. This sequence joins TRBV18 and TRBJ1-2, with 7 nucleotides matching TRBD1. The CDR3 is made up of 14 amino acids. Germline lookup yields CDR1 KGHSH and CDR2 LQKENI. Germline trimming cut 4 bases from V and 4 bases from J; bases unmatched to any gene: 6. CDR3 protein: CASSHIGTVYGYTF. CDR3 sequence (DNA): TGTGCCAGCTCACACATAGGGACAGTCTATGGCTACACCTTC.

The chain carries TRBV2 and TRBJ2-4, with D perhaps matching TRBD1 (5 bases). The V gene lost 7 bases and the J gene lost 4 bases, with 11 bases spanning the gap. The V gene's germline CDR1 is SNHLY and CDR2 FYNNEI. The CDR3 extends over 13 amino acids. The CDR3 DNA is TGTGCCAGCAAGACAGAGGTGAAAAACATTCAGTACTTC. Translation: CASKTEVKNIQYF.

The CDR3 DNA is TGTGCCAGCAGCGCAAAAACCTTTAGGACAGGGAACACCGGGGAGCTGTTTTTT. Encoded protein: CASSAKTFRTGNTGELFF. The chain has TRBV9 and TRBJ2-2; 7 bases agree with TRBD1. V dropped 3 bases and J dropped 1; count of bases not matched to a gene: 12. Germline CDR1 and CDR2: SGDLS and YYNGEE. The CDR3 is made up of 18 amino acids.

The chain carries TRBV7-3 and TRBJ2-5, with D perhaps matching TRBD1 (6 bases). The germline V gene has CDR1 SGHTA and CDR2 FQGTGA. This CDR3 has 14 residues. Trimming shortened V by 5 bases and J by 5 bases, and 15 bases separated the two germline ends. The CDR3, as DNA: TGTGCCAGCAGCCCAATTGGGGGCTTTGAGACCCAGTACTTC. This codes for CASSPIGGFETQYF.

V is TRBV23-1 and J is TRBJ2-7; D perhaps matches TRBD2 (7 bases). TRBV23-1 is an ORF, with its function uncertain. With 0 bases removed from V and 0 bases from J, the gap between germline ends came to 15 bases. CDR3 length equals 17 residues. CDR3 loop: CASSQSGGGGYSYEQYF. The CDR3 coding sequence is TGCGCCAGCAGTCAATCCGGGGGCGGGGGATACTCCTACGAGCAGTACTTC.

V usage is TRBV7-2 and J usage is TRBJ2-2, with 8 bases matching TRBD1. Germline V lookup: CDR1 SGHTA, CDR2 FQGNSA. V lost 1 base to trimming and J lost 7 bases; unmatched junction nucleotides: 8. This CDR3 is built from 16 residues. The CDR3 DNA follows: TGTGCCAGCAGCTTAGGGACAGGGAGGTTCGACGGGGAGCTGTTTTTT. This codes for CASSLGTGRFDGELFF.

CDR3 DNA sequence: TGTGCTAGTGGTCCGGGACAGGGGGGATTTGGGGCCAACGTCCTGACTTTC. Protein: CASGPGQGGFGANVLTF. The chain couples TRBV12-5 to TRBJ2-6, with 11 bases identical to TRBD1. The germline V gene encodes CDR1 LGHNT and CDR2 FRNRAP. Trimming took 5 bases from V and 3 from J; bases not matched to a gene: 6. This CDR3 has 17 residues.

This chain joins TRBV2 and TRBJ2-1; the D gene is possibly TRBD1 (5 bases). Trimming left V 7 bases short and J 8 bases short, with 18 bases between. This CDR3 is 14 amino acids long. The germline V gene has CDR1 SNHLY and CDR2 FYNNEI. CDR3 loop: CASKARAGLDEQFF. The DNA for the CDR3 is TGTGCCAGCAAGGCCCGGGCAGGGCTCGATGAGCAGTTCTTC.

This clone was seen more than once but under ten times. The V gene is TRBV2, the J gene TRBJ2-6; no clear D. From germline, CDR1 is SNHLY and CDR2 FYNNEI. The CDR3 is made up of 11 amino acids. CDR3 in DNA: TGTGGGAGCTCTGGGGCCAACGTCCTGACTTTC. It translates to CGSSGANVLTF.

This chain links TRBV14 with TRBJ2-7; 12 nucleotides match TRBD2. This CDR3 is built from 15 residues. In germline, CDR1 is SGHDN, CDR2 FVKESK. With V trimmed by 3 bases and J by 2 bases, 2 bases remained unmatched. The CDR3 loop is CASSQGLAGPYEQYF. CDR3 DNA: TGTGCCAGCAGCCAGGGACTAGCGGGCCCCTACGAGCAGTACTTC.

This chain links TRBV27 with TRBJ2-7, with TRBD2 identical over 10 bases. In germline, CDR1 is MNHEY, CDR2 SMNVEV (reference sequence). V was clipped by 6 bases and J by 2 bases; unmatched bases: 16. The CDR3 totals 18 residues. The DNA for the CDR3 is TGTGCCAGCAGCATGGGTTGGCTAGCGGGAGAAAGGGCCTACGAGCAGTACTTC. Translating gives CASSMGWLAGERAYEQYF.

The gene calls are TRBV7-9 and TRBJ2-1; TRBD2 aligns across 9 bases. There are 14 residues in the CDR3. Germline values: CDR1 SEHNR, CDR2 FQNEAQ (reference sequence). V gave up 5 bases and J gave up 5 bases; unmatched junction bases: 4. CDR3 residues: CASSQSGRNNEQFF. Written as DNA, the CDR3 is TGTGCCAGCAGCCAAAGCGGGAGGAACAATGAGCAGTTCTTC.

This chain links TRBV6-6 with TRBJ2-7; the match to TRBD2 covers 9 bases. CDR1 and CDR2 (germline): MNHNY, SVGAGI (reference sequence). The ends lost 5 bases at V and 4 bases at J; junction bases unmatched: 6. This CDR3 is built from 14 residues. CDR3 DNA sequence: TGTGCCAGCAGTGCCTTTAGCGGGAGTTACGAGCAGTACTTC. It encodes CASSAFSGSYEQYF.

For this clone: The sample contains more than one DNA sequence encoding this CDR3. The chain carries TRBV5-1 and TRBJ1-2, with 9 bases matching TRBD1. Germline CDR1 is SGHRS and CDR2 is YFSETQ. The CDR3 consists of 14 residues. V dropped 4 bases and J dropped 2; count of bases not matched to a gene: 3. CDR3 sequence reads: CASSPDRGNYGYTF. DNA for the CDR3: TGCGCCAGCAGCCCAGACAGGGGGAACTATGGCTACACCTTC.

The chain uses TRBV7-8 and TRBJ2-5; 10 nucleotides match TRBD1. Germline CDR1 and CDR2: SGHVS and FQNEAQ. This CDR3 spans 15 amino acids. V trimming: 1 base; J trimming: 1 base; junction bases outside the gene matches: 0. CDR3: CASSLGDRGQETQYF. Here the CDR3 DNA reads TGTGCCAGCAGCTTAGGGGACAGGGGCCAAGAGACCCAGTACTTC.

The V gene is TRBV29-1, the J gene TRBJ1-1, with TRBD1 identical over 7 bases. The CDR3 covers 13 residues. The germline gives CDR1 SQVTM, CDR2 ANQGSEA. V was pared by 7 bases and J by 1 base, with 6 bases of the junction left unmatched. The CDR3: CSAKGQSNTEAFF. The CDR3 coding sequence is TGCAGCGCCAAGGGACAGTCGAACACTGAAGCTTTCTTT.